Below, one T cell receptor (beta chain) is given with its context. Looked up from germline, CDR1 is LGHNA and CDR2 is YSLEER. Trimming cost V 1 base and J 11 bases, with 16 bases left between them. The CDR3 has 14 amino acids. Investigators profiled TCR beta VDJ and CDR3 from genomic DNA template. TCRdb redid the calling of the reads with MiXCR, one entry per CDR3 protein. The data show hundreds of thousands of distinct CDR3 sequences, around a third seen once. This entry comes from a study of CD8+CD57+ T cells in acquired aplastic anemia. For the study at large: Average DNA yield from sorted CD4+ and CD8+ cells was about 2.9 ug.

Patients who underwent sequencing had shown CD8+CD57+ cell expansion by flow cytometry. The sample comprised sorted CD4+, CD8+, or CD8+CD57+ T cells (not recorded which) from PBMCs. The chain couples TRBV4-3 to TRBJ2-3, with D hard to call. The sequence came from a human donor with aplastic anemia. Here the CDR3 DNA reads TGCGCCAGCAGCCAAGGCAACCTCACCCCGAAGCAGTATTTT. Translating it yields CASSQGNLTPKQYF.